These 5 T cell receptor beta chains came from one sample sequenced in a study of OX40 agonist ivuxolimab in advanced cancers. Sequencing was performed with immunoSEQ multiplex PCR; in TCRdb, only in-frame clones are kept and a portion is missing. The sample includes about 86,000 clones, roughly nine tenths of them seen just once. The source material was CD4+ or CD8+ T cells sorted from blood, sampled in a trial of the OX40 agonist ivuxolimab. The receptors were sampled from an adult with an advanced solid tumor such as melanoma, head and neck, liver or kidney cancer.

The V gene is TRBV28, the J gene TRBJ1-5; 9 bases map to TRBD1. From germline, CDR1 is MDHEN and CDR2 SYDVKM. The junction had 6 bases not matched to a gene; V was cut back by 5 bases and J by 7 bases. The CDR3 is made up of 14 amino acids. The DNA for the CDR3 is TGTGCCAGCAGTCCACAGGGGGCAGGGCAGCCCCAGCATTTT. Its protein product is CASSPQGAGQPQHF.

The CDR3 spells CASSSLAGSTDTQYF. CDR3 in DNA: TGTGCCAGCAGTTCCTTAGCGGGGAGCACAGATACGCAGTATTTT. V gene TRBV27 combines with J gene TRBJ2-3; 8 bases are a match to TRBD2. Per the germline V gene, CDR1 is MNHEY and CDR2 is SMNVEV (reference sequence). Trimming cost V 4 bases and J 0 bases; bases outside gene matches: 3. There are 15 residues in the CDR3.

V gene TRBV27 combines with J gene TRBJ2-1; the D gene is possibly TRBD1 (6 bases). V was pared by 6 bases and J by 7 bases, with 7 bases between. Germline V gene lookup returns CDR1 MNHEY and CDR2 SMNVEV (reference sequence). The CDR3 is 11 residues long. CDR3 loop: CASRQGNEQFF. For the CDR3, the DNA is TGTGCCAGCAGACAGGGAAATGAGCAGTTCTTC.

A note on this clone: Other DNA sequences of this sample code for an identical CDR3. As DNA, the CDR3 is TGCAGCGTTGGGGGCACAGGGGCCTACGAGCAGTACTTC. As protein: CSVGGTGAYEQYF. This chain connects TRBV29-1 to TRBJ2-7, with 7 bases fitting TRBD1. CDR3 size: 13 residues. Unmatched junction bases numbered 5, after V lost 4 bases and J lost 2 bases. Germline assignment: CDR1 SQVTM and CDR2 ANQGSEA.

This clone was seen a single time. The rearrangement joins TRBV28 to TRBJ1-1; a weak D match, TRBD1 (5 bases). CDR3 length: 15 residues. Germline-derived CDR1 and CDR2 are MDHEN and SYDVKM. Trimming pared 4 bases from V and 5 bases from J, leaving 17 bases between. The CDR3 DNA is TGTGCCAGCAGTTGTGTCTCAGGGTCCTGTACTGAAGCTTTCTTT. Its protein is CASSCVSGSCTEAFF.